Listed below are T cell receptor beta chains from one sample, sequenced in a study of blood T cells in healthy people across ages. MiXCR, run by TCRdb on the 5' RACE reads, gives a single entry per CDR3 protein. The table includes 1.5 million to 2 million distinct CDR3 sequences, roughly 30% detected once. The sample comprised blood. The origin of the receptors is a woman in her thirties in good health. CDR3s include the opening cysteine and the closing phenylalanine or tryptophan. D genes are given only for firm matches. Size is stated for part of the rows, as once, few or many counts, or as a class when the clone is expanded.

D | J | size | V | DNA | CDR3
- | TRBJ2-7 | few | TRBV15 | TGTGCCACCAGCAGAGACCGGTGGGAGCAGTACTTC | CATSRDRWEQYF
TRBD2 | TRBJ2-1 | few | TRBV20-1 | TGCAGTGCTGAGGGGAGGGGTGGGAATGAGCAGTTCTTC | CSAEGRGGNEQFF
- | TRBJ1-5 | - | TRBV28 | TGTGCCAGCAGTAGGGTGGGCCGGAGCCCGAATCAGCCCCAGCATTTT | CASSRVGRSPNQPQHF
TRBD1 | TRBJ2-7 | - | TRBV28 | TGTGCCAGCAGTTTGGGCAGGGGGCGATCCGAGCAGTACTTC | CASSLGRGRSEQYF
- | TRBJ1-1 | few | TRBV20-1 | TGCAGTGCTAGCTGGGAAGGCACTGAAGCTTTCTTT | CSASWEGTEAFF
- | TRBJ2-5 | - | TRBV5-5 | TGTGCCAGCAGCTTGTACGAACAAGAGACCCAGTACTTC | CASSLYEQETQYF
- | TRBJ1-5 | - | TRBV5-6 | TGTGCCAGCAGCTTGGGGGGGGGCATAGATCAGCCCCAGCATTTT | CASSLGGGIDQPQHF
- | TRBJ2-1 | many | TRBV20-1 | TGCAGTGCTGCCGGCGGGCGGGAGCAGTTCTTC | CSAAGGREQFF
- | TRBJ1-1 | few | TRBV20-1 | TGCAGTGCTAGTACAGGGTCGAGCGCTGAAGCTTTCTTT | CSASTGSSAEAFF
TRBD2 | TRBJ2-3 | - | TRBV7-2 | TGTGCCAGCAGCTTAGAGGTTTTCAGCGGGACTAGCACAGATACGCAGTATTTT | CASSLEVFSGTSTDTQYF